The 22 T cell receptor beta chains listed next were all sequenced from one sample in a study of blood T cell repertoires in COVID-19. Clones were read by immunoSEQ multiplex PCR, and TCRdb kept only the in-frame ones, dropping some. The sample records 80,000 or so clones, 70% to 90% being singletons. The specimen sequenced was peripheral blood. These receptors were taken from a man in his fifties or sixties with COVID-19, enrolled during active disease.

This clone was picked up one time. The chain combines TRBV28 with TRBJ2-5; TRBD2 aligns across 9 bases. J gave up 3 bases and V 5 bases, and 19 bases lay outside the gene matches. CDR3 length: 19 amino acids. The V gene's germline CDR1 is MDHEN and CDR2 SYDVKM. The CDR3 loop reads CASSLFLFLAGGGEETQYF. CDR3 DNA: TGTGCCAGCAGTCTCTTCCTTTTTCTCGCGGGGGGGGGCGAAGAGACCCAGTACTTC.

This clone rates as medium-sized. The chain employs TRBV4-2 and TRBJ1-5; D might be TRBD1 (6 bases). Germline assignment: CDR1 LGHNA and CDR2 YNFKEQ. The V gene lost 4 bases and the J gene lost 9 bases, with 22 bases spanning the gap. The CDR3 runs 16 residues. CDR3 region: CASSRQQGNNPPPQHF. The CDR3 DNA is TGTGCCAGCAGCCGTCAACAGGGAAATAACCCCCCGCCCCAGCATTTT.

The CDR3 is CASSLRTGLTEAFF. DNA for the CDR3: TGCGCCAGCAGCTTGCGGACAGGCCTAACTGAAGCTTTCTTT. The chain has TRBV5-1 and TRBJ1-1; 7 bases match TRBD1. Germline CDR1 SGHRS, CDR2 YFSETQ. With V trimmed by 1 base and J by 5 bases, 5 bases remained unmatched. This CDR3 is built from 14 residues.

CDR3 sequence: CATSLERKYTDTQYF. CDR3 sequence (DNA): TGTGCCACCAGTTTAGAGCGGAAATACACAGATACGCAGTATTTT. The V and J genes are TRBV15 and TRBJ2-3, with D tentatively TRBD2 (5 bases). The CDR3 length is 15 residues. Germline V lookup: CDR1 LNHNV, CDR2 YYDKDF (reference sequence). The V end was cut by 6 bases, the J end by 2 bases, with 15 bases between.

The CDR3 spells CASSPATSGSSGEQFF. In DNA, the CDR3 is TGTGCCAGCTCACCCGCCACTAGCGGGAGCTCGGGTGAGCAGTTCTTC. The chain couples TRBV18 to TRBJ2-1, with TRBD2 matching 11 bases. Germline loops: CDR1 KGHSH, CDR2 LQKENI. The CDR3 extends over 16 amino acids. The V segment lost 3 bases and the J segment 9 bases; nucleotides outside the gene matches: 10. The entire variable domain, with the rest obtained from reference TRBV18 and TRBJ2-1, is as follows: NAGVMQNPRHLVRRRGQEARLRCSPMKGHSHVYWYRQLPEEGLKFMVYLQKENIIDESGMPKERFSAEFPKEGPSILRIQQVVRGDSAAYFCASSPATSGSSGEQFFGPGTRLTVL.

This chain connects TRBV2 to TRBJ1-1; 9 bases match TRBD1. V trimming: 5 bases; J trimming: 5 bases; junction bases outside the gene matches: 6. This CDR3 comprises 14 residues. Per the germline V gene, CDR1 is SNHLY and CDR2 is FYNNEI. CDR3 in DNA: TGTGCCAGCAGTCCCCAGGGACAGGGAACTGAAGCTTTCTTT. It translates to CASSPQGQGTEAFF.

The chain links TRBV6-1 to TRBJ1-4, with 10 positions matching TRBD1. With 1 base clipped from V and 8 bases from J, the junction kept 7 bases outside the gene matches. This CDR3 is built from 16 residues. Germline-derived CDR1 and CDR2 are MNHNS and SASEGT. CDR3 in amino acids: CASSEVSGTGEEKLFF. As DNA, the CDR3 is TGTGCCAGCAGTGAAGTTTCAGGGACAGGGGAGGAAAAACTGTTTTTT.

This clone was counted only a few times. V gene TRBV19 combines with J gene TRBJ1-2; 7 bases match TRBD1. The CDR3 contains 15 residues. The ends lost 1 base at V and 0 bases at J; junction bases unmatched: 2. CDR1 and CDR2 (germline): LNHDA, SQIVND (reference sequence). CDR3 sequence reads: CASSIGGTANYGYTF. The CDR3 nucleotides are TGTGCCAGTAGTATAGGGGGGACAGCTAACTATGGCTACACCTTC.

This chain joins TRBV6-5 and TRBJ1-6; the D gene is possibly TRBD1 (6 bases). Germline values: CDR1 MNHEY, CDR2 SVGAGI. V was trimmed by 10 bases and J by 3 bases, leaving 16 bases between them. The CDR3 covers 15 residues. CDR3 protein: CATTREGDYNSPLHF. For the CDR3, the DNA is TGTGCCACAACTCGGGAGGGGGACTATAATTCACCCCTCCACTTT.

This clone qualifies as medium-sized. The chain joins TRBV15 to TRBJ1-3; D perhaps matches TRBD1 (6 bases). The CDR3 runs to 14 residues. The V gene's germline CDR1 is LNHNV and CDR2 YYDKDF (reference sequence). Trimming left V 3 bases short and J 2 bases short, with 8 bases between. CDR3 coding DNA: TGTGCCACCAGCAGCGACAGGACTGGAAACACCATATATTTT. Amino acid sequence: CATSSDRTGNTIYF.

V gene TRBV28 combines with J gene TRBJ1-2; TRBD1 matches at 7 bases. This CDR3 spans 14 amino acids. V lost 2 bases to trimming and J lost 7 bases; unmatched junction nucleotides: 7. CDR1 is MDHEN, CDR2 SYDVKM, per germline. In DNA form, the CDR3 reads TGTGCCAGCAGTTTAGCTGCAGGGGGTGGTGGCTACACCTTC. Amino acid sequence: CASSLAAGGGGYTF.

The CDR3 coding sequence is TGCGCCAGCAGCCAGGGCTCTGAGACTAGCGACACCGGGGAGCTGTTTTTT. This codes for CASSQGSETSDTGELFF. The rearrangement joins TRBV4-1 to TRBJ2-2, with 8 bases lining up with TRBD2. This CDR3 is built from 17 residues. CDR1 is MGHRA and CDR2 is YSYEKL in the germline V gene. V gave up 3 bases and J gave up 3 bases; unmatched junction bases: 9.

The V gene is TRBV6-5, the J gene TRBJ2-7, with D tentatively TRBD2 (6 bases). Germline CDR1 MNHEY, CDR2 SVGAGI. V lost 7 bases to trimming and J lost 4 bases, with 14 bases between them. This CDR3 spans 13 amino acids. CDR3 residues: CASNGGGLYEQYF. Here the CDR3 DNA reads TGTGCCAGCAACGGTGGGGGGTTGTACGAGCAGTACTTC.

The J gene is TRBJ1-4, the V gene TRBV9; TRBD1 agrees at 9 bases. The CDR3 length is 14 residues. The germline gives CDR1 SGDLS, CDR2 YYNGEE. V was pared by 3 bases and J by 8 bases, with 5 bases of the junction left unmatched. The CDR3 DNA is TGTGCCAGCAGCGCCACAGGGGGCGCGGAAAAACTGTTTTTT. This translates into CASSATGGAEKLFF.

This CDR3 reads CASSPQAGETNIQYF. The CDR3 DNA follows: TGTGCCAGCTCACCACAGGCAGGGGAGACGAACATTCAGTACTTC. The chain joins TRBV18 to TRBJ2-4, with TRBD1 as a possible D gene (6 bases). V was cut by 1 base and J by 7 bases, with 14 bases left in between. This CDR3 is built from 15 residues. The germline gives CDR1 KGHSH, CDR2 LQKENI.

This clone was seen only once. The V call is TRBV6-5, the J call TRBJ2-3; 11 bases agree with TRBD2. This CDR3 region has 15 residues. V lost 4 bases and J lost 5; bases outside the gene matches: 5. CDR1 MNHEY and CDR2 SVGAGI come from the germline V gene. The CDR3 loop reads CASSSSGRLGDTQYF. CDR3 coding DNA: TGTGCCAGCAGTTCTAGCGGGAGGCTGGGAGATACGCAGTATTTT.

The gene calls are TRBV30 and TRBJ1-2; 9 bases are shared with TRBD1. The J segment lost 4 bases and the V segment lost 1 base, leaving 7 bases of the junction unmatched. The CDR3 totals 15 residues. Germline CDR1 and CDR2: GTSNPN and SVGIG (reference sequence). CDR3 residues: CAWSARLTGGYGYTF. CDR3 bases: TGTGCCTGGAGTGCCAGATTGACAGGGGGCTATGGCTACACCTTC.

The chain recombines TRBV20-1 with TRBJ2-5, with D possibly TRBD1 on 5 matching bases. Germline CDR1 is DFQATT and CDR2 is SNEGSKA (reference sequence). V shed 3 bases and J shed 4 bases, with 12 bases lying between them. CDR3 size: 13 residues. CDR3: CSASWSQGETQYF. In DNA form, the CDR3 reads TGCAGTGCTAGTTGGAGTCAGGGAGAGACCCAGTACTTC.

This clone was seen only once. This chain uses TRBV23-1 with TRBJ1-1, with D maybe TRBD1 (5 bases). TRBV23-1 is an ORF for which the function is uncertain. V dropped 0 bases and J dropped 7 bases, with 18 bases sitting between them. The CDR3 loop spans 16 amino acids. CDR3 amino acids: CASSQSPAQGGGEAFF. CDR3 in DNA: TGCGCCAGCAGTCAATCGCCGGCTCAGGGCGGTGGTGAAGCTTTCTTT.

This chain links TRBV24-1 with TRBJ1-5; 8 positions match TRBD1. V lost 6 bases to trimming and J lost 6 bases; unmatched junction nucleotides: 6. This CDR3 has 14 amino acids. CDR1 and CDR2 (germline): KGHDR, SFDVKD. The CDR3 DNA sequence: TGTGCCACCAGTTGGACAGGGTCTAGTCAGCCCCAGCATTTT. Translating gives CATSWTGSSQPQHF.

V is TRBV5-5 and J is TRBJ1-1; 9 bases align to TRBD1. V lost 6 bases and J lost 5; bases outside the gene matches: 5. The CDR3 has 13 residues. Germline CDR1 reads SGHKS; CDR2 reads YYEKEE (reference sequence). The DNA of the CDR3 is TGTGCCAGCATGCGGACAGGGGAGACTGAAGCTTTCTTT. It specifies CASMRTGETEAFF.

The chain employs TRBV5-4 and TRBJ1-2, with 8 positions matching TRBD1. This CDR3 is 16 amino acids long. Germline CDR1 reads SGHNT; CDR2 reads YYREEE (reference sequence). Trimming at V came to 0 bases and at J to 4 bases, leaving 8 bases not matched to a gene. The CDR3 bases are TGTGCCAGCAGCTTGGGGGGACAGGCTGAAGTCTATGGCTACACCTTC. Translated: CASSLGGQAEVYGYTF.